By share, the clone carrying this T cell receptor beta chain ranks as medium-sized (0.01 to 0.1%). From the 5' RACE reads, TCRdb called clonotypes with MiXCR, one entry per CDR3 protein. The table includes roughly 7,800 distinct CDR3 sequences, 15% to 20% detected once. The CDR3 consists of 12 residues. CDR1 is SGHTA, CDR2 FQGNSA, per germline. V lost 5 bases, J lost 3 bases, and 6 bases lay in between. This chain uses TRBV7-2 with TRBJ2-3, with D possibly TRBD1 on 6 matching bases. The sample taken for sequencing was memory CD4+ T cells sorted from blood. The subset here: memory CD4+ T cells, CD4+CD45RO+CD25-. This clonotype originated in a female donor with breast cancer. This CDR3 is CASSQGTDTQYF. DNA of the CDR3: TGTGCCAGCAGCCAGGGGACAGATACGCAGTATTTT.